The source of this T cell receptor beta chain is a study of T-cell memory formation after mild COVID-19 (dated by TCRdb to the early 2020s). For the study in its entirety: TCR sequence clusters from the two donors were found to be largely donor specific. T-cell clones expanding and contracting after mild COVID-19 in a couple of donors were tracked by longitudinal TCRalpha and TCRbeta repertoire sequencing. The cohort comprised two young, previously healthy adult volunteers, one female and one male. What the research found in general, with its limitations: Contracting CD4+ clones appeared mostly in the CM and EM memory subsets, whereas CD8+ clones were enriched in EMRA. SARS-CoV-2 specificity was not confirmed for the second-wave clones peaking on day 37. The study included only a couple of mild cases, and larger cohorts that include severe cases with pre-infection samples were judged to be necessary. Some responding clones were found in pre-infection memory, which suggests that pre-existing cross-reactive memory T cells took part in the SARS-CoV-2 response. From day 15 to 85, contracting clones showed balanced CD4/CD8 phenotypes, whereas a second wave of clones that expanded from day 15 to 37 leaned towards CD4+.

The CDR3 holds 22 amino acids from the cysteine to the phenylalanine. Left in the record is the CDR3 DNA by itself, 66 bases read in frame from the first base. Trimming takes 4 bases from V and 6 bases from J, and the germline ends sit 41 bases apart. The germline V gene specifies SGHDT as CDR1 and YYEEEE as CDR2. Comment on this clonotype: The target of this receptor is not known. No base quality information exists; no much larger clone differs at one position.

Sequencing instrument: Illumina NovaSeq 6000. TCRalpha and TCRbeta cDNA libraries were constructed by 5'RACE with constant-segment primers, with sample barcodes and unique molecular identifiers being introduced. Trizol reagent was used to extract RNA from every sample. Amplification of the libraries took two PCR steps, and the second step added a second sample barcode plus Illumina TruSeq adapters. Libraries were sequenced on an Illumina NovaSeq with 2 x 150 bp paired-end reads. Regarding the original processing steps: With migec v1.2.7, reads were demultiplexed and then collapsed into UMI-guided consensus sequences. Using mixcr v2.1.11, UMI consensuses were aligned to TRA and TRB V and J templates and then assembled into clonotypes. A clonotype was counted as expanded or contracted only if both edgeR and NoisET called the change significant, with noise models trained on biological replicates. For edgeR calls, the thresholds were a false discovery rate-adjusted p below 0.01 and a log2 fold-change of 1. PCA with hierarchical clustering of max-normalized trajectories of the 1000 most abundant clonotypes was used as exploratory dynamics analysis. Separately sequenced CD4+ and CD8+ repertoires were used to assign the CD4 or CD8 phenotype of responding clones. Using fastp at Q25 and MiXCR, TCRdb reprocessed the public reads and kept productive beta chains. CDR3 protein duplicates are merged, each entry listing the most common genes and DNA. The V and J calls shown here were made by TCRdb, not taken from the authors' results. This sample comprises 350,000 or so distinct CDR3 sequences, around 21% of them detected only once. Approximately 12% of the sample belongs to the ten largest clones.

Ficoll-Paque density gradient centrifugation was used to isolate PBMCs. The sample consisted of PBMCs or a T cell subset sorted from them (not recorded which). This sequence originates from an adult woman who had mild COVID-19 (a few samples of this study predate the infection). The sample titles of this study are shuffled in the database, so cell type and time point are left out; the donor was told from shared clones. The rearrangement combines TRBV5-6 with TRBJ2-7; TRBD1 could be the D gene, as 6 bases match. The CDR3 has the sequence CASSPARPHKRTDQPGPGEQYF. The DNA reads TGTGCCAGCAGCCCCGCTCGACCACATAAACGGACAGACCAACCGGGTCCTGGCGAGCAGTACTTC. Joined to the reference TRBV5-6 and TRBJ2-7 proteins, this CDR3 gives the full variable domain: DAGVTQSPTHLIKTRGQQVTLRCSPKSGHDTVSWYQQALGQGPQFIFQYYEEEERQRGNFPDRFSGHQFPNYSSELNVNALLLGDSALYLCASSPARPHKRTDQPGPGEQYFGPGTRLTVT.